This T cell receptor beta chain was sequenced in a study of a mutant IDH1 vaccine in newly diagnosed glioma. Background on the study: Vaccines were begun 4-6 weeks after radiotherapy alone, or with temozolomide cycles.

This clone was observed a few times. Its specificity is unknown. Generated by immunoSEQ multiplex PCR, the TCRdb table keeps only in-frame clones and is missing some. The sample includes some 87,000 clones, 81% of them seen just once. Time point specified: week 47, end of study. It was 300 ug of mutant IDH1 20-mer peptide that made up each vaccine dose, given with topical imiquimod. The sample consisted of PBMCs, taken from a glioma patient whose treatment included an IDH1 peptide vaccine. This clonotype originated in a man aged 35-49 years with glioma.

The CDR3 DNA reads TGTGCCAGCAGCCAAGATTTCCGAGCGGGAGGGCGGTCCGGGGAGCTGTTTTTT. Translation: CASSQDFRAGGRSGELFF. This chain connects TRBV4-2 to TRBJ2-2, with 10 bases identical to TRBD2. Looked up from germline, CDR1 is LGHNA and CDR2 is YNFKEQ. Trimming removed 0 bases from V and 6 bases from J; junction bases left unmatched: 10. The CDR3 is made up of 18 amino acids.